This T cell receptor (beta chain) was recorded in a study of graft-versus-host responses after intestinal transplantation (dated by TCRdb to about 2021). Study-wide context: Multivisceral, liver-intestinal, or isolated intestinal transplants were received by the recipients. Of the roughly 26 intestinal transplant recipients enrolled in the cohort, one of whom was a retransplant, a few patients without pretransplant specimens were excluded. Alloreactive clones were identified by sequencing pre-transplant mixed lymphocyte reaction products and comparing them with unstimulated pre-transplant donor and recipient T cells. Donor T cell macrochimerism was defined as a peak of at least 4% donor T cells among recipient peripheral blood mononuclear cells. All recipients received anti-thymocyte globulin induction followed by maintenance tacrolimus and steroids for roughly 3 years. Instead of going to the commercial service, samples from a few later patients were sequenced in-house on an Illumina MiSeq and processed with MiXCR. Graft-versus-host and host-versus-graft alloreactive T cell clones were tracked in the graft, circulation and bone marrow after intestinal transplantation using bulk TCR-beta CDR3 sequencing.

The investigation overall reported the following: In the allografts of patients with donor T cell macrochimerism, GvH to HvG T cell clonal ratios were high. Early after transplant, peak levels of circulating GvH clones were associated with declines in HvG clones. The relatively low number and heterogeneity of intestinal transplant patients limited the conclusions. GvH clones turned up in recipient bone marrow, with some appearing earlier in ileal mucosa or blood, a pattern consistent with an intestinal mucosal origin.

The library was built by means of the immunoSEQ multiplex PCR assay. In most patients, genomic DNA was isolated using the Qiagen DNeasy Blood and Tissue Kit and sent frozen to Adaptive Biotechnologies for TCR sequencing. High-throughput TCR-beta CDR3 sequencing of genomic DNA from most patients was performed by Adaptive Biotechnologies. Per the authors' processing: TCR sequencing data for around 19 patients were retrieved from Adaptive's ImmunoSEQ software; three other patients were processed with MiXCR and VDJtools. To correct CD4 versus CD8 sorting errors, sequences present in both subsets at a frequency ratio below 5:1 were removed. CDR3 nucleotide sequences shared between donor and recipient were removed because their origin could not be assigned. To be classed as alloreactive, a clone needed at least 2-fold expansion over unstimulated cells and a minimum CFSE-low frequency of 0.002% (template counts) or 0.001% (read counts). A clone was considered mappable if detected in the sequenced pre-transplant spleen, lymph node, or MLR CFSE-low populations of the donor or recipient. The cumulative frequency of alloreactive clones was calculated as a percentage of all sequences, weighted by copy number. Not all clones reach the TCRdb copy of this immuneACCESS table, which keeps in-frame sequences only. Checked studies attribute under half of the gap to unresolved V genes and leave the rest unexplained. V, J and clone size are those of that table, while D and trimming were read from the DNA. In all, the sample holds tens of thousands of clones, and roughly 93% of those were seen once. The ten biggest clones cover approximately 0.2% of the sample.

In the paper's terms, the time point label means: cells obtained before transplantation from donor or recipient. CD3+CD4+ and CD3+CD8+ populations were FACS-sorted from unstimulated pre-transplant donor and recipient cells taken from spleen or lymph nodes. V gives up 2 bases and J gives up 6 bases, and the segment between their germline ends measures 20 bases. Including cysteine and phenylalanine, the CDR3 has 16 amino acids. Only the CDR3 DNA is retained, 48 bases long and in frame from the first base. The CDR1 and CDR2 encoded by the germline V gene are SGHRS and YFSETQ. In regard to this clone: What this receptor recognizes is not known. Base qualities are not recorded, but no much larger clone differs from it by a single base.

Recombination linked TRBV5-1 to TRBJ1-2, with a tentative D gene TRBD1 over 6 matching bases. The sequencing here drew on unstimulated CD4+ T cells sorted from spleen or lymph node cells, taken before transplant. The clonotype was recovered from a human donor who was the organ donor for an intestinal transplant. The CDR3 loop reads CASSFGGDTGGHGYTF. Read as DNA, the sequence is TGCGCCAGCAGCTTCGGAGGGGACACCGGAGGTCATGGCTACACCTTC.